The rows below give T cell receptor beta chains drawn from one sample of a study of blood T cell repertoires in COVID-19. The protocol was immunoSEQ multiplex PCR, while the TCRdb copy is restricted to in-frame clones and leaves out a portion. The sample shows 250,000 to 350,000 clones, 88% of them seen only once. Source material: peripheral blood. The receptors here all came from a woman younger than 45 who had recovered from COVID-19. Each CDR3 is given with its conserved first and last residue. Fields, in order: V gene, D gene, J gene, clone size, CDR3 protein, CDR3 DNA. The D gene is left open where the match is weak. Clone sizes are given selectively: once, few, many, or a class where the clone is expanded.

>TRBV27|NA|TRBJ2-3|NA
CASARGRAPFGTDTQYF
TGTGCCAGCGCCCGGGGTCGAGCGCCTTTCGGCACAGATACGCAGTATTTT
>TRBV11-2|NA|TRBJ1-1|NA
CASSSTASTEAFF
TGTGCCAGCAGCTCCACCGCGTCCACTGAAGCTTTCTTT
>TRBV14|NA|TRBJ2-1|NA
CASSQDSGDEQFF
TGTGCCAGCAGCCAAGATTCCGGGGATGAGCAGTTCTTC
>TRBV4-1|TRBD2|TRBJ2-1|NA
CASSQDAGGNDNEQFF
TGCGCCAGCAGCCAAGACGCGGGGGGGAACGACAATGAGCAGTTCTTC
>TRBV21-1|NA|TRBJ2-2|NA
CASSIEGSFTGELFF
TGTGCCAGCAGCATCGAGGGTAGCTTCACCGGGGAGCTGTTTTTT
>TRBV30|NA|TRBJ1-3|NA
CAWAPRGPIFGTIYF
TGTGCCTGGGCTCCCAGGGGACCTATCTTCGGCACCATATATTTT
>TRBV3-1/TRBV3-2|TRBD2|TRBJ2-7|NA
CASSQEGRGGYEQYF
TGTGCCAGCAGCCAAGAAGGACGGGGGGGCTACGAGCAGTACTTC
>TRBV6-2/TRBV6-3|NA|TRBJ2-3|NA
CASSYEGRGDTQYF
TGTGCCAGCAGTTACGAGGGGCGGGGCGATACGCAGTATTTT
>TRBV25-1|NA|TRBJ1-2|NA
CASSEAHGSFNYGYTF
TGTGCCAGCAGTGAAGCCCACGGGTCTTTCAACTATGGCTACACCTTC
>TRBV10-3|TRBD1|TRBJ1-1|NA
CAISEQGETEAFF
TGTGCCATCAGTGAGCAGGGGGAGACTGAAGCTTTCTTT
>TRBV19|NA|TRBJ1-1|NA
CASSVQGMAEAFF
TGTGCCAGTAGCGTCCAGGGTATGGCTGAAGCTTTCTTT
>TRBV7-2|TRBD1|TRBJ1-5|NA
CASSLDRDQPQHF
TGTGCCAGCAGTTTGGACAGGGATCAGCCCCAGCATTTT
>TRBV29-1|NA|TRBJ2-7|once
CSVEWSERAYEQYF
TGCAGCGTTGAATGGTCTGAGCGGGCCTACGAGCAGTACTTC
>TRBV5-1|TRBD1|TRBJ2-7|NA
CASSSTGQSYEQYF
TGCGCCAGCAGCTCGACAGGGCAGTCCTACGAGCAGTACTTC
>TRBV7-2|TRBD2|TRBJ2-1|NA
CASSLVAGGPGEQFF
TGTGCCAGCAGCTTAGTTGCGGGGGGGCCCGGTGAGCAGTTCTTC
>TRBV9|NA|TRBJ2-3|NA
CASSVDGSDTQYF
TGTGCCAGCAGCGTAGATGGGAGCGATACGCAGTATTTT
>TRBV30|TRBD2|TRBJ2-3|NA
CAWINRRGGGTDTQYF
TGTGCCTGGATAAATCGTCGGGGGGGCGGCACAGATACGCAGTATTTT
>TRBV9|TRBD2|TRBJ2-1|NA
CASGSGGPVDEQFF
TGTGCCAGCGGATCGGGGGGGCCGGTCGATGAGCAGTTCTTC
>TRBV6-5|TRBD1|TRBJ2-7|NA
CATTVDRAGEQYF
TGTGCCACAACGGTGGACAGGGCAGGCGAGCAGTACTTC
>TRBV3-1/TRBV3-2|NA|TRBJ2-3|NA
CASSQELRGSQYF
TGTGCCAGCAGCCAAGAATTGAGGGGGTCGCAGTATTTT
>TRBV24-1|TRBD2|TRBJ2-5|NA
CATSDPGLAGVRETQYF
TGTGCCACCAGTGATCCGGGACTAGCGGGGGTCAGGGAGACCCAGTACTTC
>TRBV11-1|TRBD1|TRBJ1-5|NA
CASSYDRAQPQHF
TGTGCCAGCAGCTACGACAGGGCTCAGCCCCAGCATTTT
>TRBV3-1/TRBV3-2|NA|TRBJ1-2|NA
CASSLSGTPSYGYTF
TGTGCCAGCAGCCTTTCAGGGACACCCTCCTATGGCTACACCTTC
>TRBV19|TRBD1|TRBJ2-2|NA
CASASPRDRVPGELFF
TGTGCCAGTGCCTCGCCCCGGGACAGGGTTCCCGGGGAGCTGTTTTTT
>TRBV11-3|TRBD2|TRBJ2-1|NA
CASSSGRVAGGLDEQFF
TGTGCCAGCAGCTCAGGCCGGGTGGCGGGGGGGCTCGATGAGCAGTTCTTC
>TRBV28|TRBD1|TRBJ2-7|once
CASTPPRTGTPYEQYF
TGTGCCAGCACCCCTCCGAGGACAGGGACTCCCTACGAGCAGTACTTC
>TRBV29-1|NA|TRBJ1-1|NA
CSVDGGMNTEAFF
TGCAGCGTTGACGGGGGAATGAACACTGAAGCTTTCTTT
>TRBV5-4|TRBD2|TRBJ2-7|NA
CASSWTSGGNEQYF
TGTGCCAGCAGCTGGACTAGCGGGGGGAACGAGCAGTACTTC
>TRBV6-5|NA|TRBJ2-2|NA
CASRVLNTGELFF
TGTGCCAGCCGGGTCCTGAACACCGGGGAGCTGTTTTTT
>TRBV6-5|TRBD1|TRBJ1-1|NA
CASSGRQGLNTEAFF
TGTGCCAGCAGCGGTAGACAGGGGCTGAACACTGAAGCTTTCTTT
>TRBV19|NA|TRBJ1-5|NA
CASSFTGFSNQPQHF
TGTGCCAGTAGTTTCACAGGGTTCAGCAATCAGCCCCAGCATTTT
>TRBV2|TRBD2|TRBJ2-3|NA
CASSARTSGGAPTQYF
TGTGCCAGCAGTGCGCGGACTAGCGGGGGGGCCCCTACGCAGTATTTT
>TRBV19|NA|TRBJ1-5|NA
CASSIVEGDNQPQHF
TGTGCCAGTAGTATAGTCGAGGGGGACAATCAGCCCCAGCATTTT
>TRBV5-6|NA|TRBJ1-5|few
CASSLARGEGDQPQHF
TGTGCCAGCAGCTTGGCCCGGGGGGAAGGGGATCAGCCCCAGCATTTT
>TRBV28|NA|TRBJ2-1|once
CASRITPGSDNEQFF
TGTGCCAGCAGAATCACCCCAGGGTCGGACAATGAGCAGTTCTTC
>TRBV28|TRBD1|TRBJ2-6|NA
CASSLDRQRGYSGANVLTF
TGTGCCAGCAGTTTGGACAGGCAAAGAGGTTACTCTGGGGCCAACGTCCTGACTTTC
>TRBV2|NA|TRBJ2-7|few
CASSPWGHTGYEQYF
TGTGCCAGCAGCCCCTGGGGACACACGGGCTACGAGCAGTACTTC
>TRBV30|NA|TRBJ2-3|once
CAWSPGTDTQYF
TGTGCCTGGAGTCCGGGCACAGATACGCAGTATTTT
>TRBV6-6|NA|TRBJ1-5|few
CASSRRAGNQPQHF
TGTGCCAGCAGTCGGAGGGCGGGCAATCAGCCCCAGCATTTT
>TRBV27|NA|TRBJ1-2|NA
CASRGQGNGYTF
TGTGCCAGCAGAGGGCAGGGCAATGGCTACACCTTC
>TRBV9|NA|TRBJ2-3|NA
CASSVDQGDTQYF
TGTGCCAGCAGCGTAGATCAGGGCGATACGCAGTATTTT
>TRBV28|TRBD1|TRBJ1-4|NA
CASSLSGTGLNEKLFF
TGTGCCAGCAGTTTATCTGGGACAGGACTGAATGAAAAACTGTTTTTT
>TRBV10-3|NA|TRBJ2-5|NA
CAISGGKTQYF
TGTGCCATCAGTGGGGGCAAGACCCAGTACTTC
>TRBV4-1|TRBD1|TRBJ2-3|NA
CASSQDGTGVATDTQYF
TGCGCCAGCAGCCAAGATGGGACAGGGGTAGCCACAGATACGCAGTATTTT
>TRBV2|NA|TRBJ1-1|NA
CASSAVEAFF
TGTGCCAGCAGTGCAGTTGAAGCTTTCTTT
>TRBV27|NA|TRBJ2-7|NA
CASSPLSGGYEQYF
TGTGCCAGCAGCCCTCTAAGTGGAGGGTACGAGCAGTACTTC
>TRBV18|TRBD2|TRBJ2-1|NA
CASSLAAGGHEQFF
TGTGCCAGCTCCCTCGCAGCGGGGGGGCATGAGCAGTTCTTC
>TRBV9|NA|TRBJ2-1|NA
CASSVEGGRLNEQFF
TGTGCCAGCAGCGTCGAGGGTGGACGGCTCAATGAGCAGTTCTTC
>TRBV24-1|TRBD2|TRBJ2-1|NA
CATSDAGGSYNEQFF
TGTGCCACCAGTGATGCGGGGGGCTCCTACAATGAGCAGTTCTTC
>TRBV7-9|TRBD1|TRBJ1-1|NA
CATHRGQQSMNTEAFF
TGTGCCACCCACAGGGGACAGCAATCTATGAACACTGAAGCTTTCTTT
>TRBV11-3|TRBD1|TRBJ1-1|NA
CASSQTSDRATEAFF
TGTGCCAGCAGCCAGACATCCGACAGGGCCACTGAAGCTTTCTTT
>TRBV7-2|TRBD1|TRBJ1-5|NA
CASSLVAGGDNQPQHF
TGTGCCAGCAGCTTAGTGGCAGGGGGCGACAATCAGCCCCAGCATTTT
>TRBV2|TRBD1|TRBJ1-4|NA
CASRNQGARDEKLFF
TGTGCCAGCAGGAACCAGGGGGCGCGGGACGAAAAACTGTTTTTT
>TRBV5-1|TRBD1|TRBJ1-1|NA
CASSLNIGTGSTEAFF
TGCGCCAGCAGCTTGAATATAGGGACAGGGTCCACTGAAGCTTTCTTT
>TRBV25-1|NA|TRBJ2-5|NA
CASSEMAAETQYF
TGTGCCAGCAGTGAGATGGCGGCAGAGACCCAGTACTTC
>TRBV28|TRBD1|TRBJ1-2|NA
CASCLQQGLDYGYTF
TGTGCCAGCTGCCTCCAACAGGGGCTTGACTATGGCTACACCTTC
>TRBV27|NA|TRBJ2-3|NA
CASSPSGRSTDTQYF
TGTGCCAGCAGCCCGAGCGGCCGTAGCACAGATACGCAGTATTTT
>TRBV28|NA|TRBJ1-5|NA
CASSLYGGGTFINQPQHF
TGTGCCAGCAGTTTATATGGGGGGGGGACCTTCATCAATCAGCCCCAGCATTTT
>TRBV6-6|NA|TRBJ2-7|NA
CASSVSGISYEQYF
TGTGCCAGCAGTGTCTCAGGGATCTCCTACGAGCAGTACTTC